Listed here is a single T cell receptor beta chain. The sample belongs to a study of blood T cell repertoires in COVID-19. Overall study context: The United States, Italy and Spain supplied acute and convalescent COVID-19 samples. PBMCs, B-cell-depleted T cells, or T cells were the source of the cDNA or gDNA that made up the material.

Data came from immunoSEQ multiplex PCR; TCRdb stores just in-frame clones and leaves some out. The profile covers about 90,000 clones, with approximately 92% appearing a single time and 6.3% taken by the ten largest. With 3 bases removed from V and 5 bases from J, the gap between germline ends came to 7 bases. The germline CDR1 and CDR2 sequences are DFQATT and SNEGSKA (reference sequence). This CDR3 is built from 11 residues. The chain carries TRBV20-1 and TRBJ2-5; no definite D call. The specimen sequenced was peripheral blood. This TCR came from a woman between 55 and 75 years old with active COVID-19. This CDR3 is CSASIRETQYF. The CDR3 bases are TGCAGTGCTAGTATCAGGGAGACCCAGTACTTC.